This is a list of T cell receptor beta chains from one sample in a study of cytomegalovirus exposure and HLA in healthy donors. Some clones are missing from TCRdb's copy, which holds only in-frame ones; the method was immunoSEQ multiplex PCR. Found here are some 170,000 clones, roughly 90% of them singletons; the top ten hold 10%. Source material: PBMCs. All receptors come from a woman between 18 and 29 years old in good health and CMV-seropositive. Each CDR3 is given without its conserved first and last residue.

J	V	CDR3
TRBJ2-5	TRBV27	ASSSRGEGETQY
TRBJ2-1	TRBV18	ASSPSTGHRSSYNEQF
TRBJ2-7	TRBV15	ATSSRLTTYEQY
TRBJ2-7	TRBV7-8	ASSFDSGGREQY
TRBJ2-1	TRBV5-1	ASSLSPLAGVIMYNEQF
TRBJ1-1	TRBV5-8	ASSYFAGTGVGMNTEAF
TRBJ1-5	TRBV19	ASSTGGRQPQH
TRBJ2-3	TRBV5-1	ASSGPDQDTQY
TRBJ2-5	TRBV9	ASSVAGRADETQY
TRBJ2-7	TRBV2	ASILGGRASYEQY
TRBJ2-7	TRBV6-6	ASRPQGRTGGYEQY
TRBJ1-4	TRBV5-1	ASSLDGEKLF
TRBJ1-5	TRBV5-5	ASSLALVGGEQPQH
TRBJ2-3	TRBV6-4	ASSGTYSTDTQY
TRBJ2-1	TRBV25-1	ASRGSGTSGYNEQF
TRBJ2-1	TRBV28	ASGFLTGQGAGNEQF
TRBJ2-5	TRBV5-6	ASSWGQGVPETQY
TRBJ2-2	TRBV4-1	ASSPRTGADTGELF
TRBJ2-5	TRBV9	ASSGGGLQETQY
TRBJ2-4	TRBV7-9	ASSSSVTKNIQY
TRBJ2-1	TRBV6-4	ASSDSGRESGEQF
TRBJ2-1	TRBV2	ASSEASAEQF
TRBJ2-1	TRBV7-6	ASSYGLAGVNEQF
TRBJ2-2	TRBV27	ASSSMTSTGELF
TRBJ1-2	TRBV5-1	ASSFEDWRYGYT
TRBJ2-7	TRBV5-4	ASSLQVFWDSPTYEQY
TRBJ2-1	TRBV14	ASSPLGGGPRNEQF
TRBJ2-5	TRBV30	AWGLAGETQY
TRBJ1-2	TRBV11-1	ASSFRDRTSSYT
TRBJ2-1	TRBV2	ASQVTGTRGNEQF
TRBJ2-5	TRBV6-1	ASSLQDRETQY
TRBJ2-7	TRBV19	ASSMGGLAGIGEQY
TRBJ2-1	TRBV7-2	ASSLGRGDEQF
TRBJ2-7	TRBV15	ATSSLAGGSYEQY
TRBJ2-2	TRBV30	AWGGTSGREELF
TRBJ1-5	TRBV10-3	AISAGTALNQPQH
TRBJ1-5	TRBV27	ASSLRWQGIDQPQH
TRBJ2-5	TRBV4-1	ASSQDRRGGSQETQY
TRBJ1-1	TRBV30	ARTGGTEAF
TRBJ2-1	TRBV27	ASRTSGEIYNEQF
TRBJ1-1	TRBV6-1	ASSDNSMNTEAF